Each of the 10 T cell receptor beta chains below was sequenced from the same sample in a study of CD4 T cells in relation to SARS-CoV-2 and coronaviruses. The antigens for these receptors are not known. Produced via immunoSEQ multiplex PCR; TCRdb's table is partial and in-frame only. The sample gives 10,000 to 11,000 clones, 80% to 90% of which show up once; roughly 17% is in the top ten. CD4+ T cells from unexposed donors were obtained before the COVID-19 pandemic (2011-2018). Isolation of CD4+ T cells took place after approximately 11 days in culture. Sample: CD4+ T cells from PBMCs, cultured in vitro. The receptors here all came from a human donor in good health.

The chain carries TRBV6-5 and TRBJ2-4; D unclear. The germline V gene has CDR1 MNHEY and CDR2 SVGAGI. There are 14 residues in the CDR3. Trimming pared 5 bases from V and 1 base from J, leaving 9 bases between. The CDR3 coding sequence is TGTGCCAGCAGTCCCCCGTGGGCCAAAAACATTCAGTACTTC. Its protein product is CASSPPWAKNIQYF.

The chain combines TRBV19 with TRBJ1-4; 9 bases match TRBD1. The germline gives CDR1 LNHDA, CDR2 SQIVND (reference sequence). J was trimmed by 7 bases and V by 5 bases; bases with no gene match: 8. CDR3 length: 15 residues. The CDR3 nucleotides are TGTGCCAGTAGTGCTGGACAGGGGATCTTTGAAAAACTGTTTTTT. Its translation: CASSAGQGIFEKLFF. Full variable domain (missing parts from reference TRBV19 and TRBJ1-4): DGGITQSPKYLFRKEGQNVTLSCEQNLNHDAMYWYRQDPGQGLRLIYYSQIVNDFQKGDIAEGYSVSREKKESFPLTVTSAQKNPTAFYLCASSAGQGIFEKLFFGSGTQLSVL.

This clone came up once. J is TRBJ2-2 and V is TRBV18, with 8 positions matching TRBD1. CDR1 and CDR2 (germline): KGHSH, LQKENI. The CDR3 contains 15 residues. J lost 3 bases, V lost 6 bases, and 6 bases had no gene match. This CDR3 is CASSPGTGHTGELFF. In DNA form, the CDR3 reads TGTGCCAGCTCGCCCGGGACAGGCCACACCGGGGAGCTGTTTTTT.

The chain links TRBV3-1 (or the pseudogene TRBV3-2) to TRBJ2-7; the D is unclear. This CDR3 has 13 amino acids. CDR1 and CDR2 (germline): LGHDT, YNNKEL (reference sequence). Trimming removed 1 base from V and 4 bases from J, with 8 bases in between. CDR3 in DNA: TGTGCCAGCAGCCAAGCTCTTCTTTACGAGCAGTACTTC. Translating it yields CASSQALLYEQYF.

The rearrangement joins TRBV9 to TRBJ1-3; TRBD1 matches at 9 bases. J gave up 2 bases and V 0 bases, and 3 bases lay outside the gene matches. Germline CDR1 and CDR2: SGDLS and YYNGEE. This CDR3 has 16 amino acids. The chain's CDR3 is CASSVGGTGTGNTIYF. DNA for the CDR3: TGTGCCAGCAGCGTAGGAGGGACAGGGACTGGAAACACCATATATTTT.

This chain links TRBV6-5 with TRBJ1-1; the D gene is possibly TRBD1 (5 bases). The CDR3 runs 16 residues. Trimming removed 0 bases from V and 3 bases from J, with 14 bases in between. Germline CDR1 reads MNHEY; CDR2 reads SVGAGI. The CDR3 DNA is TGTGCCAGCAGTTACTCGAGCGGGACCGTGGACACTGAAGCTTTCTTT. It encodes CASSYSSGTVDTEAFF.

This chain links TRBV19 with TRBJ1-6; D gene unclear. Trimming stripped 8 bases from V and 3 bases from J, with 20 bases between. Per the germline V gene, CDR1 is LNHDA and CDR2 is SQIVND (reference sequence). This CDR3 has 17 amino acids. DNA for the CDR3: TGTGCCAGTCGCCCCAAGGACCCACAATTCTATAATTCACCCCTCCACTTT. This sequence encodes CASRPKDPQFYNSPLHF.

The V gene is TRBV11-3, the J gene TRBJ1-1, with D possibly TRBD1 on 5 matching bases. Germline CDR1 and CDR2: SGHNT and YENEEA. Trimming shortened V by 5 bases and J by 4 bases, and 11 bases separated the two germline ends. This CDR3 has 13 residues. CDR3 DNA: TGTGCCAGCAGCCGGGGGGGAAGCACTGAAGCTTTCTTT. This codes for CASSRGGSTEAFF.

The chain recombines TRBV5-1 with TRBJ2-7; possibly TRBD2 for D (5 bases). The V end lost 2 bases, the J end lost 4 bases, and 16 bases lay between the germline ends. The germline V gene has CDR1 SGHRS and CDR2 YFSETQ. The CDR3 extends over 15 amino acids. The CDR3 sequence is CASSFGVGLSYEQYF. CDR3 sequence (DNA): TGCGCCAGCAGCTTCGGGGTAGGTCTTTCGTACGAGCAGTACTTC.

The rearrangement uses TRBV5-1 and TRBJ2-7, with 9 bases aligning to TRBD1. This CDR3 region has 14 residues. Germline V gene sequence: CDR1 SGHRS, CDR2 YFSETQ. After removal of 3 bases from V and 4 bases from J, the junction contained 5 bases not matched to a gene. The CDR3 DNA reads as TGCGCCAGCAGCTGGGGACAGGGTAGTTACGAGCAGTACTTC. Its protein is CASSWGQGSYEQYF.